The 17 T cell receptor beta chains below all came from one sample that was sequenced in a study of blood T cell repertoires in COVID-19. Generated by immunoSEQ multiplex PCR, the TCRdb table keeps only in-frame clones and is missing some. Of about 190,000 clones listed, more than 85% are singletons. The sample taken for sequencing was peripheral blood. The receptors derive from a man between 65 and 85 years old with active or convalescent COVID-19.

The V call is TRBV6-1, the J call TRBJ1-5; 10 bases map to TRBD1. From germline, CDR1 is MNHNS and CDR2 SASEGT. This CDR3 region has 17 residues. Trimming removed 4 bases from V and 2 bases from J; junction bases left unmatched: 8. This chain's CDR3 is CASSVSPGQGRNQPQHF. The CDR3 nucleotides are TGTGCCAGCAGTGTTAGCCCGGGACAGGGGCGCAATCAGCCCCAGCATTTT.

The chain has TRBV15 and TRBJ2-7; 8 nucleotides match TRBD2. Germline V gene data show CDR1 as LNHNV and CDR2 as YYDKDF (reference sequence). Losses at the gene ends were 6 bases for V and 0 bases for J; bases not matched to a gene: 10. CDR3 length equals 16 residues. The CDR3 sequence: CATSSTVGLVSYEQYF. The CDR3 nucleotides are TGTGCCACCAGTAGTACCGTGGGACTAGTCTCCTACGAGCAGTACTTC.

The V call is TRBV19, the J call TRBJ2-5; D perhaps matches TRBD2 (7 bases). V lost 4 bases to trimming and J lost 7 bases, with 19 bases between them. This CDR3 has 15 residues. The germline CDR1 and CDR2 sequences are LNHDA and SQIVND (reference sequence). The CDR3 here is CASSKGLKGVGTQYF. The DNA for the CDR3 is TGTGCCAGTAGTAAGGGACTAAAGGGGGTAGGGACCCAGTACTTC.

This rearrangement joins TRBV28 to TRBJ2-5; 8 nucleotides align to TRBD1. The trim removed 5 bases at V and 5 bases at J, leaving 10 bases unmatched. Germline assignment: CDR1 MDHEN and CDR2 SYDVKM. This CDR3 comprises 15 residues. The CDR3 DNA reads as TGTGCCAGCAGTAGTGGGCAGGGGGCTGGTGAGACCCAGTACTTC. Encoded protein: CASSSGQGAGETQYF.

The rearrangement links TRBV3-1 (or the pseudogene TRBV3-2) to TRBJ2-5; 11 nucleotides line up with TRBD2. The CDR3 has 17 residues. The J segment lost 4 bases and the V segment lost 2 bases, leaving 9 bases of the junction unmatched. Per germline, CDR1 LGHDT and CDR2 YNNKEL (reference sequence). The CDR3 nucleotides read TGTGCCAGCAGCCAAATGGCACTAGCGGGAGTCTCAGAGACCCAGTACTTC. Protein product: CASSQMALAGVSETQYF.

This clone has only one observation. This rearrangement joins TRBV19 to TRBJ2-3, with 8 bases lining up with TRBD1. Germline loops: CDR1 LNHDA, CDR2 SQIVND (reference sequence). The CDR3 sequence is 14 residues long. With V trimmed by 6 bases and J by 4 bases, 6 bases remained unmatched. The CDR3 nucleotides read TGTGCCAGTAGACCGGGGACAGGACCAGATACGCAGTATTTT. It is translated as CASRPGTGPDTQYF.

The rearrangement links TRBV6-5 to TRBJ2-1, with a tentative D call TRBD2 (5 bases). The V end lost 2 bases, the J end lost 4 bases, and 12 bases lay between the germline ends. The germline gives CDR1 MNHEY, CDR2 SVGAGI. This CDR3 spans 15 amino acids. CDR3 loop: CASSYGGSGYNEQFF. CDR3 bases: TGTGCCAGCAGTTACGGAGGATCAGGATACAATGAGCAGTTCTTC.

The gene calls are TRBV6-5 and TRBJ1-6; 7 bases are a match to TRBD1. The CDR3 sequence is 13 residues long. The V gene end was trimmed by 5 bases and the J gene end by 9 bases; junction bases not matched to a gene: 4. Germline V CDR1 and CDR2: MNHEY, SVGAGI. CDR3 amino acids: CASSTDRVSPLHF. DNA of the CDR3: TGTGCCAGCAGTACCGACAGGGTTTCACCCCTCCACTTT.

This clone was seen a handful of times. V is TRBV15 and J is TRBJ1-1; D is unclear. This CDR3 comprises 13 residues. With 2 bases removed from V and 0 bases from J, the gap between germline ends came to 4 bases. Per the germline V gene, CDR1 is LNHNV and CDR2 is YYDKDF (reference sequence). The CDR3 loop reads CATSRTLNTEAFF. CDR3 DNA: TGTGCCACCAGCAGAACATTGAACACTGAAGCTTTCTTT.

The V call is TRBV19, the J call TRBJ1-5; D is unresolved. V gave up 5 bases and J gave up 5 bases, with 10 bases separating them. The germline V gene encodes CDR1 LNHDA and CDR2 SQIVND (reference sequence). The length of the CDR3 is 13 residues. The CDR3 reads CASSLSLHQPQHF. CDR3 DNA sequence: TGTGCCAGTAGTTTGAGTCTACATCAGCCCCAGCATTTT.

The rearrangement uses TRBV6-5 and TRBJ1-5; TRBD1 is a possible D gene (5 bases). The CDR3 consists of 13 residues. The V and J ends lost 7 bases and 9 bases respectively, with 16 bases between them. The V gene's germline CDR1 is MNHEY and CDR2 SVGAGI. The CDR3 here is CASMLSGFRPQHF. CDR3 nucleotide sequence: TGTGCCAGCATGTTGTCAGGGTTTCGGCCCCAGCATTTT.

Only a few counts were recorded for this clone. V gene TRBV2 combines with J gene TRBJ2-2, with TRBD1 matching over 7 bases. This CDR3 has 15 amino acids. Germline CDR1 SNHLY, CDR2 FYNNEI. J gave up 5 bases and V 4 bases, and 7 bases lay outside the gene matches. This CDR3 reads CASSVQGVGTGELFF. CDR3 nucleotides: TGTGCCAGCAGTGTTCAGGGGGTTGGTACCGGGGAGCTGTTTTTT.

V usage is TRBV7-9 and J usage is TRBJ2-6; D remains unclear. Trimming removed 5 bases at V and 2 bases at J, with 7 bases between. This CDR3 spans 14 amino acids. The germline V gene encodes CDR1 SEHNR and CDR2 FQNEAQ (reference sequence). In DNA form, the CDR3 reads TGTGCCAGCAGCCCCCGGGCTGGGGCCAACGTCCTGACTTTC. This encodes CASSPRAGANVLTF.

For this clone: Distinct nucleotide sequences in the sample also encode this CDR3. This chain uses TRBV18 with TRBJ2-5, with D unclear. Germline V gene lookup returns CDR1 KGHSH and CDR2 LQKENI. CDR3 length: 13 amino acids. Trimming left V 2 bases short and J 1 base short, with 5 bases between. The CDR3 nucleotides are TGTGCCAGCTCACCAGAGCTCCAAGAGACCCAGTACTTC. Residues: CASSPELQETQYF.

V is TRBV5-4 and J is TRBJ2-2; TRBD2 agrees at 10 bases. There are 18 residues in the CDR3. Losses at the gene ends were 2 bases for V and 0 bases for J; bases not matched to a gene: 7. The germline CDR1 and CDR2 sequences are SGHNT and YYREEE (reference sequence). The DNA for the CDR3 is TGTGCCAGCAGCTTCCCTAGCGGGGGATCCACGAACACCGGGGAGCTGTTTTTT. Its protein product is CASSFPSGGSTNTGELFF. The whole variable domain, remainder taken from reference TRBV5-4 and TRBJ2-2, is ETGVTQSPTHLIKTRGQQVTLRCSSQSGHNTVSWYQQALGQGPQFIFQYYREEENGRGNFPPRFSGLQFPNYSSELNVNALELDDSALYLCASSFPSGGSTNTGELFFGEGSRLTVL.

The chain has TRBV6-5 and TRBJ1-6; D gene ambiguous. V was pared by 6 bases and J by 5 bases, with 14 bases between. The CDR3 loop spans 15 amino acids. Germline CDR1 reads MNHEY; CDR2 reads SVGAGI. The CDR3 spells CASSVSPRNNSPLHF. The CDR3 nucleotides are TGTGCCAGCAGCGTCTCTCCGCGCAATAATTCACCCCTCCACTTT.

The V call is TRBV4-3, the J call TRBJ1-6; the D is unclear. V lost 4 bases to trimming and J lost 4 bases, with 14 bases between them. The CDR3 loop spans 16 amino acids. Germline V gene data show CDR1 as LGHNA and CDR2 as YSLEER. CDR3 sequence reads: CASSLAGSAYNSPLHF. CDR3 nucleotide sequence: TGCGCCAGCAGCCTCGCGGGAAGTGCGTATAATTCACCCCTCCACTTT.